The sequence of this TCR beta chain was determined in a study of read filtering for tumor transcriptome and immune sequencing (dated by TCRdb to 2020 to 2021). Broadly, across the study: Of the patients in the cohort, approximately 17 were male and around 15 were female, and their mean age was roughly 68 years, with a range of 47 to 80. By revised international staging, 8 or 9 patients were R-ISS I, over 15 were R-ISS II and over five were R-ISS III. Whole-transcriptome libraries were prepared with the TruSeq RNA Access Library Prep Kit after DNase treatment. Per sample, about 3.5 to 11 million TCR-region mapped reads were obtained with IR-seq, compared with only about 85 to 1,400 with RNA-seq. TCR repertoires obtained by targeted immune repertoire sequencing and by bulk whole-transcriptome sequencing performed on the same bone marrow samples were compared. As a main aim, a read-filtering strategy for immune repertoire data was addressed, with the specific question being whether clonotypes supported by a single read should be removed. Paper-wide results and their limitations: In IR-seq, around 85% of clonotypes but about 3.5% of total reads were represented by single-read clonotypes, whereas in RNA-seq, about 70% of clonotypes and around 45% of reads were represented by single-read clonotypes. IR-seq captured clonotypes at much higher depth and more reliably than RNA-seq, and smaller IR-seq throughput sufficed to identify most shared clonotypes. The correlation between IR-seq and RNA-seq shared clonotype proportions was increased by removal of single-read clonotypes. Rather than purified T cells, the sorted CD138-negative fraction was a mixed bone marrow immune population.

From the cysteine through the phenylalanine, the CDR3 covers 15 amino acids. The sequence is cut down to CDR3 DNA, 45 bases in frame from base 1. Trimming costs V 4 bases and J 4 bases, and their ends lie 17 bases apart. The germline V gene encodes CDR1 LGHDT and CDR2 YNNKEL (reference sequence). This clonotype was recorded many times. Its antigen target is currently unknown. No base qualities exist here, and no much larger clone lies one base off it. The Immunoverse kit was used to build TCR libraries from 400 ng RNA, with molecular barcoded adaptors covering alpha/delta and beta/gamma chains. TCR library preparation used the same RNA that was used for transcriptome sequencing. An Illumina HiSeq 4000 with 2 x 150 cycles was used to sequence the TCR libraries. From the authors' description of their analysis: With MiXCR, TCR reads were aligned to human V, D, J and C references and assembled into CDR3 clonotypes, with quality filtering and error correction included. Clonotype counts and gene usage diversity were analyzed with the tcR package in R. Raw mapping reads were checked after the RNA-seq reads had been mapped by STAR aligner version 2.5.3a onto the human GRCh37 genome. To test how sequencing depth affected the clonotypes detected, IR-seq fastq files were randomly downsampled with Seqtk 1.3. TCRdb reprocessing: public reads trimmed at Q25 with fastp, clones called with MiXCR, in-frame beta chains kept. Here each entry gathers all rows of one CDR3 protein and keeps the most common genes and DNA. The V and J calls were not made by the authors but by TCRdb's processing. This sample is represented by tens of thousands of distinct CDR3 sequences; approximately 19% of them were singletons. The ten top clones hold under 13% of the sample.

Each patient had bone marrow sampled at the time of active disease. Ficoll-Hypaque density gradient centrifugation was used to isolate the bone marrow mononuclear cells. To remove myeloma plasma cells, the cells were labeled with CD138 magnetic microbeads on a MACS separator, and CD138-negative cells were then collected by negative selection. Flow cytometry on an Attune NxT with CD138 antibodies was used to check the purity of the isolated cells. Total RNA was extracted with TRIzol reagent and quantified with a NanoDrop spectrophotometer. For each patient, the CD138-negative bone marrow sample underwent paired RNA-seq and IR-seq.

The receptor was derived from a donor at least 40 years old with multiple myeloma. The chain links TRBV3-1 with TRBJ2-7; TRBD2 is possibly the D segment (6 matching bases). The material sequenced was a population of CD138-negative cells sorted from bone marrow. The cell subset or site label on this specimen signifies: bone marrow mononuclear cells depleted of CD138+ plasma/myeloma cells by negative magnetic selection. In nucleotides, the sequence is TGTGCCAGCAGCCCCATTCGTGGCGGGGAGTACGAGCAGTACTTC. Translated, it gives CASSPIRGGEYEQYF.